This TCR beta chain comes out of a study of post-analysis software for immune sequencing data. Whole-study findings and limits: Among a few TRBV segments more frequent in patients than controls were TRBV5-6, TRBV5-1 and TRBV20-1.

cDNA libraries of TCR beta carried unique molecular identifiers. MiXCR, run by TCRdb on the PCR reads, gives a single entry per CDR3 protein. Altogether roughly 800,000 distinct CDR3 sequences are present, more than 45% being singletons, with the ten largest covering just under 5%. V was trimmed by 0 bases and J by 6 bases, leaving 15 bases between them. The CDR3 runs to 15 residues. Germline CDR1 reads ENHRY; CDR2 reads SYGVKD. Remarks on this clonotype: Its antigen is not identified.

This receptor was obtained from a girl aged 5 to 17 with multiple sclerosis. The sample comprised blood. The genes are TRBV10-3 and TRBJ2-7; D is possibly TRBD1 (6 bases). The CDR3 nucleotides are TGTGCCATCAGTGAGTCAACAGGGAAAATCAGCGAGCAGTACTTC. Its translation is CAISESTGKISEQYF.